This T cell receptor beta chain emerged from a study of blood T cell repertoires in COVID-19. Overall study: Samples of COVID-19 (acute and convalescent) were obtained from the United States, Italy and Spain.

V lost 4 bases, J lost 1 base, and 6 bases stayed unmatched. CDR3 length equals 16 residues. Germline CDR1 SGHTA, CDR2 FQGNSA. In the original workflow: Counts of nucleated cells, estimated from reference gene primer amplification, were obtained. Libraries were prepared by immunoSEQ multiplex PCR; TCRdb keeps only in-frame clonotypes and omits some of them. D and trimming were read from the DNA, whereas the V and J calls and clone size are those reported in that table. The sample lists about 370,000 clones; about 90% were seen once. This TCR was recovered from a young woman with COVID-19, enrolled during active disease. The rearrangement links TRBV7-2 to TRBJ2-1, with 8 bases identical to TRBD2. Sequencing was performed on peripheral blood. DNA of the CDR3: TGTGCCAGCAGCTCCCCATCGGGAGGGTCCTACAATGAGCAGTTCTTC. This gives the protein CASSSPSGGSYNEQFF.